This T cell receptor beta chain was sequenced for a study of shared clonotypes between healthy human individuals. Whole-study results and caveats: Clonotype sharing across donors was expected to vary with sequencing depth. The diversity represented, both genetic and in exposure history, was limited by few donors.

From germline, CDR1 is SGHAT and CDR2 FQDESV (reference sequence). The CDR3 loop spans 17 amino acids. The V end lost 4 bases, the J end lost 2 bases, and 20 bases lay between the germline ends. This clone has only one observation. No antigen is known for it. Sequencing used immunoSEQ multiplex PCR; TCRdb keeps in-frame clones, though not all of them. The sample comprises 550,000 to 600,000 clones, roughly 79% of which are singletons, and around 12% rests with the top ten. This chain uses TRBV11-1 with TRBJ2-5, with D possibly matching TRBD2 (5 bases). The sample was PBMCs. The sequence came from a woman aged 40 to 50 in good health. Some clones in this sample may be carry-over from other donors' samples. The CDR3 sequence is CASSSRQQRTGQETQYF. Written as DNA, the CDR3 is TGTGCCAGCAGCTCCCGGCAACAGCGTACGGGACAAGAGACCCAGTACTTC.